A selection of T cell receptor beta chains follows, all from one sample in a study of CD8+ T cells in alopecia areata. Sequencing was performed with immunoSEQ multiplex PCR; in TCRdb, only in-frame clones are kept and a portion is missing. The data show about 140,000 clones, 62% seen once. The sample was CD8+ T cells sorted from blood. The receptors here all came from a human donor in good health. Each CDR3 is given with its conserved first and last residue. D genes are given only for firm matches. Some rows have no size entry. The others give once, few or many, or a class for an expanded clone.

V	J	D	size	CDR3	DNA
TRBV9	TRBJ1-5	NA	NA	CASSGPRGQPQHF	TGTGCCAGCAGCGGCCCGCGGGGGCAGCCCCAGCATTTT
TRBV29-1	TRBJ1-1	NA	NA	CSVRGWGPNTEAFF	TGCAGCGTTAGAGGTTGGGGGCCGAACACTGAAGCTTTCTTT
TRBV7-9	TRBJ1-1	NA	NA	CASSNRDTEAFF	TGTGCCAGCAGCAACCGGGACACTGAAGCTTTCTTT
TRBV25-1	TRBJ1-1	NA	NA	CASSEAGREAFF	TGTGCCAGCAGTGAGGCGGGGCGTGAAGCTTTCTTT
TRBV5-1	TRBJ1-2	NA	NA	CASSRQRGNYGYTF	TGCGCCAGCAGCCGCCAAAGGGGAAACTATGGCTACACCTTC
TRBV5-6	TRBJ2-3	TRBD1	NA	CASSQQGAPDTQYF	TGTGCCAGCAGCCAACAGGGGGCCCCAGATACGCAGTATTTT
TRBV27	TRBJ1-2	NA	NA	CASKPGHRRDYGYTF	TGTGCCAGCAAGCCGGGACATAGGCGCGACTATGGCTACACCTTC
TRBV9	TRBJ2-2	NA	few	CASSVGQVGTGELFF	TGTGCCAGCAGCGTAGGGCAGGTTGGGACCGGGGAGCTGTTTTTT
TRBV27	TRBJ2-1	NA	NA	CASSGGNEQFF	TGTGCCAGCAGCGGGGGCAATGAGCAGTTCTTC
TRBV4-1	TRBJ1-5	TRBD1	few	CASSQADRGNQPQHF	TGCGCCAGCAGCCAAGCAGACAGGGGCAATCAGCCCCAGCATTTT
TRBV29-1	TRBJ2-7	NA	NA	CSAWGGGSYEQYF	TGCAGCGCCTGGGGCGGCGGTTCCTACGAGCAGTACTTC
TRBV4-1	TRBJ2-7	TRBD2	NA	CASSLSTGGKAYEQYF	TGCGCCAGCAGCCTCTCGACGGGGGGAAAAGCCTACGAGCAGTACTTC